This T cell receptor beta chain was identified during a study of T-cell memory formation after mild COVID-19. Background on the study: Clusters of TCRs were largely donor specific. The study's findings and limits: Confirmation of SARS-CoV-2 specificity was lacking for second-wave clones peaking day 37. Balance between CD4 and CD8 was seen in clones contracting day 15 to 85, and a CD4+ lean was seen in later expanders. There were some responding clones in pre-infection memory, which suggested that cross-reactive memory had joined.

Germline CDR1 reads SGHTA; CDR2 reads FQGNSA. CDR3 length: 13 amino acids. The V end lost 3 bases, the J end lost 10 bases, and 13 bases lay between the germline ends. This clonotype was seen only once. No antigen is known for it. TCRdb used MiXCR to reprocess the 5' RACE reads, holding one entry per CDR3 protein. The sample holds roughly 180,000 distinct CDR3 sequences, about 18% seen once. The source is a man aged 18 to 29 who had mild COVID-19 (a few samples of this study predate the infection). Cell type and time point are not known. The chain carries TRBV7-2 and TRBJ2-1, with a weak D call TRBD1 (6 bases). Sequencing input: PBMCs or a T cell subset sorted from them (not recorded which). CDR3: CASSFSTTGEQFF. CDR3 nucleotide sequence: TGTGCCAGCAGCTTTTCGACGACAGGCGAGCAGTTCTTC.